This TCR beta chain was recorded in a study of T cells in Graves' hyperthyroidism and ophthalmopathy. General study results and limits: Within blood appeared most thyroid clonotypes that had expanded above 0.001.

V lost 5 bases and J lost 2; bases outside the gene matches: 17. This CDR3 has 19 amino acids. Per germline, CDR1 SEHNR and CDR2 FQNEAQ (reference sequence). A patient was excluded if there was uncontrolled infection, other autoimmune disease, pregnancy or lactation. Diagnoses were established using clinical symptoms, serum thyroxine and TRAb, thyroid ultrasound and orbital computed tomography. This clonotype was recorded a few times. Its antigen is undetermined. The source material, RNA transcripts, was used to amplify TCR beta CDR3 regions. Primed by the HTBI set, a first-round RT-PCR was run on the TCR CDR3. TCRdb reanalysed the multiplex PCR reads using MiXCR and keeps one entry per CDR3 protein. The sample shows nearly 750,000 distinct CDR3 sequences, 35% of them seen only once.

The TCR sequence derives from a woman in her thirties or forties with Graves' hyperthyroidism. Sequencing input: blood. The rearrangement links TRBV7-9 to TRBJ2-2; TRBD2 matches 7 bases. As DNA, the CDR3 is TGTGCCAGCAGCCGGGGGGTAGCGGGCCTACCCGCTAACACCGGGGAGCTGTTTTTT. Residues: CASSRGVAGLPANTGELFF. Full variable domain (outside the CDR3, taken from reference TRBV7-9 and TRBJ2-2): DTGVSQNPRHKITKRGQNVTFRCDPISEHNRLYWYRQTLGQGPEFLTYFQNEAQLEKSRLLSDRFSAERPKGSFSTLEIQRTEQGDSAMYLCASSRGVAGLPANTGELFFGEGSRLTVL.